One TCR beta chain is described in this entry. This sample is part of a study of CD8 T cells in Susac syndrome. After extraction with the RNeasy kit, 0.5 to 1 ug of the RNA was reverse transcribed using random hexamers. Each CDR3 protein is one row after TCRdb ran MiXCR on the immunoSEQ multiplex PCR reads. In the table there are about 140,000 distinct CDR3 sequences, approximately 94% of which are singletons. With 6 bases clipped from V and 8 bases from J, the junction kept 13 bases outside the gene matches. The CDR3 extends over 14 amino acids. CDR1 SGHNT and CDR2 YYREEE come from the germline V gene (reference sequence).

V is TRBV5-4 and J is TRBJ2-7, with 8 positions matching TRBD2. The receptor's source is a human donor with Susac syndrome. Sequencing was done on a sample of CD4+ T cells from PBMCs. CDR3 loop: CASTPGLDLGQQYF. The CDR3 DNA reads TGTGCCAGCACCCCGGGACTAGACTTAGGCCAGCAGTACTTC.